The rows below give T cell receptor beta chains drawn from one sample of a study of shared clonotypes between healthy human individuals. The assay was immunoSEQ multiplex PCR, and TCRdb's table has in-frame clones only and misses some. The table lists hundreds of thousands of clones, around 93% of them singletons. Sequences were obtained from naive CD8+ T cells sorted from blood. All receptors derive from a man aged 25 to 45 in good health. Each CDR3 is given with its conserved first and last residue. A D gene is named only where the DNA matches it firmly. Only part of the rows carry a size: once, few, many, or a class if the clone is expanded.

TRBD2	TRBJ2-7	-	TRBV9	CASSVGSGSSYEQYF	TGTGCCAGCAGCGTAGGCAGCGGGAGCTCCTACGAGCAGTACTTC
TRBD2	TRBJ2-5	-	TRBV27	CASSFLAGVETQYF	TGTGCCAGCAGTTTCTTAGCGGGAGTGGAGACCCAGTACTTC
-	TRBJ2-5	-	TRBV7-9	CASSWGVRVSGETQYF	TGTGCCAGCAGCTGGGGGGTGCGGGTATCGGGAGAGACCCAGTACTTC
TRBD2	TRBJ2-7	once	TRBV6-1	CASSETLGLAGTYEQYF	TGTGCCAGCAGTGAAACCTTGGGACTAGCGGGGACCTACGAGCAGTACTTC
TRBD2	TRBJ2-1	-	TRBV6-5	CASTLLAGSYNEQFF	TGTGCCAGCACCCTACTAGCGGGAAGCTACAATGAGCAGTTCTTC
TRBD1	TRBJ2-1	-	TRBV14	CASSRGGLSSYNEQFF	TGTGCCAGCAGCCGAGGGGGCCTCAGCTCCTACAATGAGCAGTTCTTC
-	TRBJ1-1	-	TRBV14	CASSQFRGKGIPEAFF	TGTGCCAGCAGCCAGTTTAGGGGAAAGGGAATCCCTGAAGCTTTCTTT
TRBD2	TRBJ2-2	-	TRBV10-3	CATLNLLAGAGAGELFF	TGTGCCACCTTAAACCTACTAGCGGGAGCTGGTGCCGGGGAGCTGTTTTTT
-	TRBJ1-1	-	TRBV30	CAWEQLNTEAFF	TGTGCCTGGGAGCAGTTGAACACTGAAGCTTTCTTT
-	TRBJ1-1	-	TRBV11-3	CASSEMMNTEAFF	TGTGCCAGCAGCGAAATGATGAACACTGAAGCTTTCTTT
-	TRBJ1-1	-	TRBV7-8	CASSLAPLGWDMNTEAFF	TGTGCCAGCAGCTTAGCGCCATTGGGGTGGGACATGAACACTGAAGCTTTCTTT
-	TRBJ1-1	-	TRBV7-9	CASSLLKDLWMNTEAFF	TGTGCCAGCAGCTTACTAAAGGACCTGTGGATGAACACTGAAGCTTTCTTT
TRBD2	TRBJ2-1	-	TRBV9	CASSVEAGGYNEQFF	TGTGCCAGCAGCGTAGAAGCGGGAGGATACAATGAGCAGTTCTTC
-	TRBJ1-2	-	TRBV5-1	CASSLGWGKEGYTF	TGCGCCAGCAGCTTGGGTTGGGGTAAAGAGGGCTACACCTTC
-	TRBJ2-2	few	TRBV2	CASSAGRTGPGELFF	TGTGCCAGCAGTGCCGGGAGGACAGGTCCCGGGGAGCTGTTTTTT
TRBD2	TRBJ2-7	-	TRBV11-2	CASSSRPGLGYEQYF	TGTGCCAGCAGCTCTCGCCCGGGACTAGGCTACGAGCAGTACTTC
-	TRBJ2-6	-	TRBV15	CATSRDRITGANVLTF	TGTGCCACCAGCAGAGATCGAATAACTGGGGCCAACGTCCTGACTTTC
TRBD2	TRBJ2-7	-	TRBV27	CASSPGLAGIHYEQYF	TGTGCCAGCAGTCCAGGACTAGCGGGAATCCATTACGAGCAGTACTTC
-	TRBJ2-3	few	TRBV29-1	CSVEADTQYF	TGCAGCGTTGAAGCGGATACGCAGTATTTT
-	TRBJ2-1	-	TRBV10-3	CAITSGNEQFF	TGTGCCATCACCTCAGGGAATGAGCAGTTCTTC
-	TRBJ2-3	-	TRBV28	CASIERSTDTQYF	TGTGCCAGCATTGAACGCAGTACAGATACGCAGTATTTT
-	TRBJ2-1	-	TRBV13	CASSLPAYNEQFF	TGTGCCAGCAGCTTACCTGCCTACAATGAGCAGTTCTTC
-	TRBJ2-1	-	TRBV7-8	CASSLAFGDYGRDGDEQFF	TGTGCCAGCAGCTTAGCGTTTGGGGATTACGGAAGGGATGGCGATGAGCAGTTCTTC
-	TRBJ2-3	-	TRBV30	CAWSDPADTQYF	TGTGCCTGGAGTGATCCAGCAGATACGCAGTATTTT
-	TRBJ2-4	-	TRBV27	CASSLTPAGTIQYF	TGTGCCAGCAGCCTGACCCCCGCAGGGACCATTCAGTACTTC
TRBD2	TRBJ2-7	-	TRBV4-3	CASSPRLARAYEQYF	TGCGCCAGCAGCCCGAGACTAGCGCGAGCCTACGAGCAGTACTTC
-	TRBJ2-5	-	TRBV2	CASRGSGQETQYF	TGTGCCAGCAGGGGGAGCGGCCAAGAGACCCAGTACTTC
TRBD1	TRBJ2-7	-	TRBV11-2	CASSRTGTDEQYF	TGTGCCAGCTCCCGGACAGGGACGGACGAGCAGTACTTC